Following are 26 T cell receptor beta chains from one sample sequenced in a study of tumor-infiltrating lymphocytes in primary liver carcinoma. From approximately 490 ng total RNA, TCR beta cDNA was generated with a primer in the constant region. Sequencing libraries for TCR beta derived from three nested multiplex PCR rounds that used slightly modified ARM-PCR. Forward primers for TRBV1-TRBV30 and a C-beta reverse primer served the first two PCR rounds, at roughly 10 cycles each. TCRdb processed the multiplex PCR reads anew with MiXCR; each CDR3 protein has one entry. The data contain 75,000 to 90,000 distinct CDR3 sequences, more than 65% of them singletons. Scientists recovered RNA and DNA together from around 20-30 mg of unsorted bulk tissue. Material: liver tumor tissue from sampling region 1. Subset indicated: tumor region T1, superior pole. All receptors come from a man aged 35-49 years with primary liver carcinoma and hepatitis B virus infection.

The genes are TRBV18 and TRBJ2-7; D could derive from TRBD1 or TRBD2 (6 bases each). The CDR3 length is 15 residues. Germline V gene data show CDR1 as KGHSH and CDR2 as LQKENI. The CDR3 is CTSSSLGGTRYEQYF. CDR3 sequence (DNA): TGTACTAGCTCATCACTAGGGGGGACTCGGTACGAGCAGTACTTC.

This clonotype was recorded at least ten times. The chain combines TRBV28 with TRBJ2-2; no firm D call. V was clipped by 8 bases and J by 3 bases, with 7 bases between them. The CDR3 runs 12 residues. CDR1 MDHEN and CDR2 SYDVKM come from the germline V gene. The chain's CDR3 is CASERYTGELFF. The DNA for the CDR3 is TGTGCCAGCGAGAGGTACACCGGGGAGCTGTTTTTT.

Comments on this clonotype: An end of the junction does not agree with germline; a read error may underlie this. This chain connects TRBV30 to TRBJ2-2, with 7 positions matching TRBD2. CDR1 and CDR2 (germline): GTSNPN, SVGIG (reference sequence). The CDR3 runs 14 residues. The CDR3 DNA follows: TGTGCCTGGGGGCGCGGGGGTTACATCGGGGAGTTGTTTTTT. This encodes CAWGRGGYIGELFF.

The V gene is TRBV5-6, the J gene TRBJ1-5; possible D gene TRBD1, 5 bases. This CDR3 is built from 16 residues. The germline V gene has CDR1 SGHDT and CDR2 YYEEEE. Trimming stripped 3 bases from V and 5 bases from J, with 18 bases between. The DNA of the CDR3 is TGTGCCAGCAGCTACGTTGGGATAGGGACGGATCAGCCCCAGCATTTT. Amino acid sequence: CASSYVGIGTDQPQHF.

This chain connects TRBV11-2 to TRBJ2-1; possible D gene TRBD2, 6 bases. Germline V gene data show CDR1 as SGHAT and CDR2 as FQNNGV. The CDR3 totals 14 residues. Trimming shortened V by 6 bases and J by 16 bases, and 25 bases separated the two germline ends. The CDR3 loop is CASSSAGPENEHFF. DNA of the CDR3: TGTGCCAGCAGTTCAGCGGGCCCTGAGAATGAACATTTCTTC.

Of note for this clonotype: Relative to the germline gene, one junction end is altered; a read error may explain this. J is TRBJ2-2 and V is TRBV29-1; TRBD2 is a possible D gene (5 bases). CDR1 is SQVTM and CDR2 is ANQGSEA in the germline V gene. CDR3 length: 12 residues. The chain's CDR3 is CSVRAGPGELYF. For the CDR3, the DNA is TGCAGCGTCCGAGCAGGTCCCGGGGAGCTGTATTTT.

This clonotype was picked up one time. At one end the junction does not follow the germline gene, possibly because of a read error. The chain joins TRBV11-3 to TRBJ1-1; D gene unclear. CDR3 length: 13 residues. Per germline, CDR1 SGHNT and CDR2 YENEEA. The DNA for the CDR3 is TGTGCTAGCAGCATTGCTATGAAAACTGAAGCTTTCTTT. It translates to CASSIAMKTEAFF.

In regard to this clonotype: This CDR3 fails to terminate in the conserved phenylalanine or tryptophan, so it likely reflects a read error. The chain uses TRBV6-5 and TRBJ2-1, with D maybe TRBD2 (7 bases). Germline V gives CDR1 MNHEY, CDR2 SVGAGI. The CDR3 covers 14 residues. The CDR3 nucleotides are TGTGCTAGCAGTTCCGGGGGGCCCTACAATGAGCAGTTCTTA. As protein: CASSSGGPYNEQFL.

As to this clonotype: With a much larger clone just one base away, this may be a read error. V gene TRBV7-8 combines with J gene TRBJ2-1, with 7 bases aligning to TRBD1. Germline V gene data show CDR1 as SGHVS and CDR2 as FQNEAQ. The ends lost 10 bases at V and 0 bases at J; junction bases unmatched: 21. The CDR3 runs to 19 residues. The CDR3 loop is CATSGSAGGRYISYNEQFF. Here the CDR3 DNA reads TGTGCCACATCTGGCTCGGCAGGGGGTCGTTATATCTCCTACAATGAGCAGTTCTTC.

As for this clonotype: No conserved phenylalanine or tryptophan is present at the end of the CDR3, so a read error is the likely explanation. V is TRBV5-1 and J is TRBJ2-7; D ambiguous. Trimming took off 1 base at V and 6 bases at J, with 11 bases between the two ends. This CDR3 comprises 13 residues. Germline V gene data show CDR1 as SGHRS and CDR2 as YFSETQ. CDR3 sequence reads: CASSLTEAGEQYI. DNA for the CDR3: TGCGCCAGCAGCTTGACAGAGGCTGGCGAGCAGTACATC.

This clonotype turned up a few times. The chain has TRBV7-2 and TRBJ1-5; D uncertain. The length of the CDR3 is 14 residues. The germline V and J ends were trimmed by 1 base and 3 bases, with 7 bases remaining between them. The germline CDR1 and CDR2 sequences are SGHTA and FQGNSA. The CDR3 sequence: CASSLGAVNQPQHF. The CDR3 region has the DNA TGTGCCAGCAGCTTAGGGGCAGTCAATCAGCCCCAGCATTTT. Using reference TRBV7-2 and TRBJ1-5 for the parts outside the CDR3, the full variable domain is GAGVSQSPSNKVTEKGKDVELRCDPISGHTALYWYRQSLGQGLEFLIYFQGNSAPDKSGLPSDRFSAERTGGSVSTLTIQRTQQEDSAVYLCASSLGAVNQPQHFGDGTRLSIL.

With respect to this clonotype: A junction end diverges from the germline sequence, so it may reflect a read error. This chain connects TRBV11-2 to TRBJ2-1; D unresolved. Germline CDR1 and CDR2: SGHAT and FQNNGV. The CDR3 extends over 11 amino acids. The CDR3 coding sequence is TGTGCCAGCAGCTTACTTGCTAAGCACTTCTTC. Its protein is CASSLLAKHFF. The full variable domain, rest sourced from reference TRBV11-2 and TRBJ2-1, is EAGVAQSPRYKIIEKRQSVAFWCNPISGHATLYWYQQILGQGPKLLIQFQNNGVVDDSQLPKDRFSAERLKGVDSTLKIQPAKLEDSAVYLCASSLLAKHFFGPGTRLTVL.

For this clonotype: A much larger clone differs by one base, so this may be a read error. The chain has TRBV24-1 and TRBJ1-2; a possible D gene is TRBD1 (5 bases). CDR3 size: 13 residues. The germline gives CDR1 KGHDR, CDR2 SFDVKD. V lost 7 bases and J lost 10, with 18 bases in between. CDR3 loop: CATSSRQDTDYTF. The CDR3 bases are TGTGCCACCAGCTCGAGGCAGGACACTGACTACACCTTC.

A word on this clonotype: Being one base from a much bigger clone, this may be a read error. The rearrangement links TRBV5-1 to TRBJ2-7; TRBD2 is a possible D gene (5 bases). The CDR3 covers 13 residues. V lost 7 bases, J lost 6 bases, and 17 bases lay in between. Germline lookup yields CDR1 SGHRS and CDR2 YFSETQ. CDR3 bases: TGCGCCAGCGGGAAGGTAGAAGGAGGCGAGCAGTACTTC. Amino acids: CASGKVEGGEQYF.

As to this clonotype: The junction differs from germline at one of its ends, possibly a read error. The rearrangement joins TRBV7-9 to TRBJ2-7; D is unresolved. The germline V gene encodes CDR1 SEHNR and CDR2 FQNEAQ (reference sequence). This CDR3 comprises 18 residues. This CDR3 is CANSLGFVPGPPRTEQYF. DNA of the CDR3: TGTGCCAACAGCTTAGGTTTTGTACCTGGCCCGCCCCGGACGGAGCAGTACTTC.

As to this clonotype: Its ends do not fully match the called genes, so a read error is possible. In DNA form, the CDR3 reads TGTGCCAGCAGAAAAGGGACTGCCTGCGAGCGGTACTTC. Its translation is CASRKGTACERYF. The V gene is TRBV28, the J gene TRBJ2-7; D perhaps matches TRBD2 (6 bases). Per germline, CDR1 MDHEN and CDR2 SYDVKM. CDR3 length: 13 residues.

This clonotype came up many times. The chain is built from TRBV30 and TRBJ2-3, with TRBD2 matching 10 bases. This CDR3 spans 14 amino acids. The V gene's germline CDR1 is GTSNPN and CDR2 SVGIG (reference sequence). CDR3 residues: CGAGASGSADTQYF. CDR3 sequence (DNA): TGTGGCGCCGGCGCTAGCGGGAGTGCAGATACGCAGTATTTT.

For this clonotype: The junction shows a germline mismatch at one end, possibly a read error. This chain links TRBV14 with TRBJ2-7, with D possibly TRBD2 on 5 matching bases. The CDR3 consists of 13 residues. Germline lookup yields CDR1 SGHDN and CDR2 FVKESK. The CDR3 loop is CASSTGEDTRWHF. The CDR3 DNA sequence: TGTGCTAGCAGTACCGGGGAAGACACACGATGGCACTTC.

Worth noting for this clonotype: In this CDR3 the conserved last residue, phenylalanine or tryptophan, is missing, so a read error is likely. The rearrangement uses TRBV13 and TRBJ2-7; D is unclear. CDR1 and CDR2 (germline): PRHDT, FYEKMQ (reference sequence). There are 11 residues in the CDR3. The CDR3 region is CAGSLRGEQYL. The CDR3 nucleotides read TGTGCCGGCAGCTTACGCGGTGAGCAGTACTTA.

Comments on this clonotype: Here the CDR3 omits its conserved ending phenylalanine or tryptophan, so a read error is the likely source. The J gene is TRBJ2-7, the V gene TRBV10-3, with D unresolved. The CDR3 covers 12 residues. The germline gives CDR1 ENHRY, CDR2 SYGVKD. CDR3 residues: CAVSESQYEQYL. The CDR3 coding sequence is TGTGCCGTCAGTGAGTCCCAGTACGAGCAGTACTTA.

On this clonotype itself: Since a much larger clone is just one base distant, this may be a read error. CDR3 nucleotides: TGTGCCAGCAGCAGGGAGACCCGGTACTTC. It specifies CASSRETRYF. The chain carries TRBV5-4 and TRBJ2-5, with D possibly being TRBD2 (5 bases). There are 10 residues in the CDR3. The germline V gene has CDR1 SGHNT and CDR2 YYREEE (reference sequence).

A word on this clonotype: One end of the junction varies from germline; a read error may be responsible. The J gene is TRBJ2-7, the V gene TRBV7-9; D not resolved. The CDR3 has 14 residues. Germline V gene sequence: CDR1 SEHNR, CDR2 FQNEAQ (reference sequence). As DNA, the CDR3 is TGTGCCAGCAGCTTAGAGGGAAGAGCTTACGAACAGTACTTC. Translating it yields CASSLEGRAYEQYF. Complete variable domain (other parts from reference TRBV7-9 and TRBJ2-7): DTGVSQNPRHKITKRGQNVTFRCDPISEHNRLYWYRQTLGQGPEFLTYFQNEAQLEKSRLLSDRFSAERPKGSFSTLEIQRTEQGDSAMYLCASSLEGRAYEQYFGPGTRLTVT.

With regard to this clonotype: The CDR3 does not end in the conserved phenylalanine or tryptophan, so this is likely a read error. V and J are TRBV6-2 or TRBV6-3 and TRBJ2-7; 10 bases match TRBD1. The CDR3 has 15 amino acids. Per the germline V gene, CDR1 is MNHEY and CDR2 is SVGEGT. The CDR3 nucleotides are TGTGCAAGCAGTTACTCAAGGACAGGGGGCTACGAGCAGTACATC. It encodes CASSYSRTGGYEQYI.

As for this clonotype: The CDR3 end shows no conserved phenylalanine or tryptophan, and so a read error is likely. The rearrangement uses TRBV10-3 and TRBJ2-7, with D maybe TRBD2 (6 bases). The CDR3 spans 12 residues. Germline assignment: CDR1 ENHRY and CDR2 SYGVKD. V was cut by 6 bases and J by 7 bases, with 13 bases left in between. Here the CDR3 DNA reads TGTGCCATCAGCCCGGAGGGGTTAGAGCAGTACCTC. Its translation: CAISPEGLEQYL.

This clonotype was picked up one time. As the CDR3 is not closed by the conserved phenylalanine or tryptophan, this likely results from a read error. J is TRBJ2-5 and V is TRBV5-1; 11 bases are shared with TRBD2. CDR1 and CDR2 from the germline V gene are SGHRS and YFSETQ. There are 17 residues in the CDR3. V was pared by 0 bases and J by 5 bases, with 9 bases of the junction left unmatched. For the CDR3, the DNA is TGCGCCAGCAGCTTGGCCGTAACTAGCGGGAGTCCGGAGACCCAGTACTTA. It yields the protein CASSLAVTSGSPETQYL.

Turning to this clonotype: One end of the junction fails to match germline, which may point to a read error. This rearrangement joins TRBV11-1 to TRBJ1-2; D might be TRBD1 (6 bases). The V gene's germline CDR1 is SGHAT and CDR2 FQDESV (reference sequence). The length of the CDR3 is 15 residues. DNA of the CDR3: TGTGCCATCAGCCCGCCGACAGGTGATAACTATGGCTACACCTTC. Translation: CAISPPTGDNYGYTF.